The 17 T cell receptor beta chains presented below share a single source sample, sequenced in a study of spatial heterogeneity in lung cancer (dated by TCRdb to 2018 to 2020). This sample's time point label indicates: sample taken at primary tumor resection. Whole RNA extracted from tumor and nontumor lung tissue, or from cryopreserved PBMC samples, was used for TCR sequencing without cell sorting. Library prep was done by 5' RACE. Sequenced using a NextSeq 500. The public reads were reprocessed in TCRdb via fastp at Q25 and MiXCR, keeping in-frame beta chains. Rows with one shared CDR3 protein collapse into an entry with the most common genes and DNA. This sample is represented by some 21,000 distinct CDR3 sequences; 4% to 5% of them were singletons. Around 7.4% of the sample goes to the ten largest clones. The sample was PBMCs, taken at surgery. These receptors were obtained from a male donor with early-stage non-small cell lung cancer.

This clonotype was detected ten times or more. V usage is TRBV20-1 and J usage is TRBJ2-7, with D perhaps TRBD1 or TRBD2 (6 bases each). Trimming pared 3 bases from V and 3 bases from J, leaving 15 bases between. CDR3 length: 14 amino acids. CDR1 is DFQATT, CDR2 SNEGSKA, per germline (reference sequence). In nucleotides, the CDR3 is TGCAGTGCTAGTGAGCCGGGGGCTCTCTACGAGCAGTACTTC. Protein product: CSASEPGALYEQYF.

This clonotype was counted ten times or more. V and J are TRBV6-2 or TRBV6-3 and TRBJ1-5; 10 bases are a match to TRBD1. Trimming cost V 4 bases and J 3 bases; bases outside gene matches: 6. Germline assignment: CDR1 MNHEY and CDR2 SVGEGT. CDR3 length: 16 amino acids. In DNA form, the CDR3 reads TGTGCCAGCAGTTCCTGGACAGGGGGAGCCAATCAGCCCCAGCATTTT. It yields the protein CASSSWTGGANQPQHF.

The J gene is TRBJ1-1, the V gene TRBV7-9; D not certain. Trimming pared 2 bases from V and 0 bases from J, leaving 4 bases between. Germline CDR1 is SEHNR and CDR2 is FQNEAQ (reference sequence). This CDR3 comprises 13 residues. The CDR3 protein is CASSLPLNTEAFF. In DNA form, the CDR3 reads TGTGCCAGCAGCTTACCCTTGAACACTGAAGCTTTCTTT.

This clonotype has a count of ten or more. The genes are TRBV7-9 and TRBJ2-5; TRBD2 matches 8 bases. CDR1 is SEHNR, CDR2 FQNEAQ, per germline (reference sequence). The CDR3 extends over 17 amino acids. The V segment lost 5 bases and the J segment 5 bases; nucleotides outside the gene matches: 16. As DNA, the CDR3 is TGTGCCAGCAGCGCCCCATTTTCCGCGGGAGGCGCGGAGACCCAGTACTTC. Translation gives CASSAPFSAGGAETQYF.

The table lists this clonotype with many counts. The chain has TRBV5-1 and TRBJ2-3; the match to TRBD1 covers 7 bases. In germline, CDR1 is SGHRS, CDR2 YFSETQ. The CDR3 is 16 residues long. V was pared by 4 bases and J by 0 bases, with 8 bases of the junction left unmatched. In DNA, the CDR3 is TGCGCCAGCAGCAGATGGGGACAGACTAGCACAGATACGCAGTATTTT. This sequence encodes CASSRWGQTSTDTQYF.

The chain links TRBV6-2 or TRBV6-3 to TRBJ2-1; TRBD2 is a possible D gene (7 bases). This CDR3 contains 14 residues. With 8 bases removed from V and 7 bases from J, the gap between germline ends came to 18 bases. CDR1 is MNHEY and CDR2 is SVGEGT in the germline V gene. The CDR3 loop is CASGGGPHLNEQFF. As DNA, the CDR3 is TGTGCCAGCGGGGGGGGCCCGCATCTAAATGAGCAGTTCTTC.

By share, this clonotype ranks as medium-sized. The chain employs TRBV6-2 or TRBV6-3 and TRBJ2-1; 8 bases are shared with TRBD2. Germline V gene lookup returns CDR1 MNHEY and CDR2 SVGEGT. J gave up 7 bases and V 6 bases, and 11 bases lay outside the gene matches. The CDR3 is made up of 15 amino acids. The chain's CDR3 is CASSNAGLGSNEQFF. CDR3 sequence (DNA): TGTGCCAGCAGCAATGCGGGACTAGGGTCTAATGAGCAGTTCTTC.

This clonotype was detected only a few times. This chain joins TRBV7-8 and TRBJ2-3, with 8 nucleotides matching TRBD1. The J segment lost 0 bases and the V segment lost 3 bases, leaving 14 bases of the junction unmatched. CDR3 length: 19 residues. CDR1 SGHVS and CDR2 FQNEAQ come from the germline V gene. This CDR3 reads CASSLDRVRDQASTDTQYF. The CDR3 DNA follows: TGTGCCAGCAGCTTGGACAGGGTCAGGGACCAAGCTAGCACAGATACGCAGTATTTT.

In the case of this clonotype: With a much larger clone just one base away, this may be a read error. The genes are TRBV20-1 and TRBJ1-6; tentatively, D is TRBD1 (5 bases). Germline CDR1 reads DFQATT; CDR2 reads SNEGSKA (reference sequence). The CDR3 contains 17 residues. CDR3 loop: CSTRKGQGLSYNSPLHF. In DNA, the CDR3 is TGCAGTACTAGGAAGGGGCAGGGTTTATCCTATAATTCACCCCTCCACTTT.

This clonotype was found many times. The rearrangement joins TRBV12-3 or TRBV12-4 to TRBJ2-7; 9 nucleotides match TRBD1. V lost 6 bases to trimming and J lost 3 bases; unmatched junction nucleotides: 9. The CDR3 consists of 15 residues. DNA for the CDR3: TGTGCCAGCAGCTCCCTCGGGACAGGGCACTACGAGCAGTACTTC. Its translation: CASSSLGTGHYEQYF.

This clonotype showed up many times. The V and J genes are TRBV5-5 and TRBJ2-7; a possible D gene is TRBD2 (6 bases). The CDR3 extends over 15 amino acids. Trimming took off 3 bases at V and 1 base at J, with 14 bases between the two ends. CDR1 is SGHKS and CDR2 is YYEKEE in the germline V gene (reference sequence). The CDR3 region has the DNA TGTGCCAGCAGCTACGGAGCGGGCTCGTCCTACGAGCAGTACTTC. Residues: CASSYGAGSSYEQYF.

This clonotype was seen ten or more times. This chain connects TRBV19 to TRBJ2-3; D is ambiguous. The CDR3 has 14 amino acids. Germline-derived CDR1 and CDR2 are LNHDA and SQIVND (reference sequence). Trimming cost V 3 bases and J 3 bases, with 10 bases left between them. CDR3 loop: CASSIGRSTDTQYF. The DNA for the CDR3 is TGTGCCAGTAGTATTGGACGGAGTACAGATACGCAGTATTTT. Combining the CDR3 with reference TRBV19 and TRBJ2-3 gives the whole variable domain DGGITQSPKYLFRKEGQNVTLSCEQNLNHDAMYWYRQDPGQGLRLIYYSQIVNDFQKGDIAEGYSVSREKKESFPLTVTSAQKNPTAFYLCASSIGRSTDTQYFGPGTRLTVL.

There are many counts of this clonotype. This rearrangement joins TRBV7-2 to TRBJ1-1; D perhaps matches TRBD1 (6 bases). Germline V lookup: CDR1 SGHTA, CDR2 FQGNSA. The CDR3 consists of 13 residues. V dropped 1 base and J dropped 10 bases, with 13 bases sitting between them. Here the CDR3 reads CASSLDGRGGAFF. The CDR3 DNA reads as TGTGCCAGCAGCTTAGATGGCAGGGGAGGAGCTTTCTTT. The full variable domain, with the rest looked up from reference TRBV7-2 and TRBJ1-1, is GAGVSQSPSNKVTEKGKDVELRCDPISGHTALYWYRQSLGQGLEFLIYFQGNSAPDKSGLPSDRFSAERTGGSVSTLTIQRTQQEDSAVYLCASSLDGRGGAFFGQGTRLTVV.

The chain couples TRBV3-1 to TRBJ2-7; tentative D call: TRBD2 (6 bases). This CDR3 comprises 15 residues. V was trimmed by 5 bases and J by 0 bases, leaving 14 bases between them. Germline CDR1 is LGHDT and CDR2 is YNNKEL (reference sequence). CDR3 DNA sequence: TGTGCCAGCAGCTATGGACTATACGGCTCCTACGAGCAGTACTTC. Protein: CASSYGLYGSYEQYF.

This clonotype came up many times. The junction and the germline gene differ at one end; a read error may be behind it. The chain joins TRBV5-6 to TRBJ1-4; D might be TRBD1 (5 bases). CDR1 and CDR2 from the germline V gene are SGHDT and YYEEEE. The CDR3 totals 14 residues. This CDR3 is CASSFRDGPLRLNF. The CDR3, as DNA: TGTGCCAGCAGCTTCCGGGACGGCCCTCTACGTCTGAATTTT.

Of note for this clonotype: This may be a read error, as it is one base from a much larger clone. The chain links TRBV7-2 to TRBJ2-5; 7 bases agree with TRBD2. The CDR3 contains 15 residues. From germline, CDR1 is SGHTA and CDR2 FQGNSA. The CDR3, as DNA: TGTGCCACCAGCTTAAGGCGAGCGGGGTATGAAACCCAGTACTTC. It specifies CATSLRRAGYETQYF. Variable domain in full (rest from reference TRBV7-2 and TRBJ2-5): GAGVSQSPSNKVTEKGKDVELRCDPISGHTALYWYRQSLGQGLEFLIYFQGNSAPDKSGLPSDRFSAERTGGSVSTLTIQRTQQEDSAVYLCATSLRRAGYETQYFGPGTRLLVL.

Many counts were recorded for this clonotype. The gene calls are TRBV30 and TRBJ2-3; D not certain. The CDR3 extends over 13 amino acids. Trimming left V 3 bases short and J 0 bases short, with 7 bases between. Germline values: CDR1 GTSNPN, CDR2 SVGIG (reference sequence). CDR3 coding DNA: TGTGCCTGGAGCCGAACTAGCACAGATACGCAGTATTTT. Translated: CAWSRTSTDTQYF.